This record looks at one T cell receptor beta chain sequence and its context. What it binds is unknown. This record belongs to a study of CD8+ T cells in alopecia areata. The CDR3 contains 16 residues. V lost 4 bases and J 0 bases, leaving 13 bases between the germline ends. Germline assignment: CDR1 SQVTM and CDR2 ANQGSEA. cDNA reverse transcribed from extracted RNA served as the sequencing template. Here immunoSEQ multiplex PCR was the method, and the copy in TCRdb shows in-frame clones only, minus some. The data contain roughly 140,000 clones, less than 65% of them singletons. The study's findings and limits: Elevated clonality characterized lesional scalp relative to normal scalp, particularly in alopecia totalis/universalis.

The genes are TRBV29-1 and TRBJ2-6; no clear D. The TCR originated in a human donor in good health. Sequencing used CD8+ T cells sorted from blood. The CDR3 DNA follows: TGCAGCGTTGTGTCCGACGCACTCTCTGGGGCCAACGTCCTGACTTTC. Its translation is CSVVSDALSGANVLTF.